A single sample gave rise to the 27 T cell receptor beta chains below, sequenced in a study of cytomegalovirus exposure and HLA in healthy donors. The method was immunoSEQ multiplex PCR; TCRdb's version includes in-frame clones alone and lacks a portion of them. Of 140,000 or so clones detected, 80% to 90% appear once; the ten largest clones hold 4.5%. The sequencing input was PBMCs. The source is a man aged 18 to 30 in good health and CMV-seropositive.

As regards this clone: Other DNA sequences within the sample encode an identical CDR3. The chain has TRBV13 and TRBJ2-7; D possibly corresponds to TRBD1 (6 bases). This CDR3 spans 14 amino acids. Germline V gene sequence: CDR1 PRHDT, CDR2 FYEKMQ (reference sequence). Trimming left V 3 bases short and J 0 bases short, with 9 bases between. The CDR3: CASSLGHRSYEQYF. The CDR3 DNA follows: TGTGCCAGCAGCTTGGGACACCGCTCCTACGAGCAGTACTTC.

This sequence joins TRBV28 and TRBJ1-6, with 8 bases matching TRBD1. The CDR3 extends over 16 amino acids. Germline CDR1 and CDR2: MDHEN and SYDVKM. Unmatched junction bases numbered 11, after V lost 3 bases and J lost 10 bases. The CDR3 spells CASSFGGTGGGSPLHF. DNA of the CDR3: TGTGCCAGCAGTTTTGGGGGGACAGGAGGTGGATCACCCCTCCACTTT.

The CDR3 DNA is TGCAGCGTCGATCGAGACAGTAACACTGAAGCTTTCTTT. Translation gives CSVDRDSNTEAFF. The rearrangement uses TRBV29-1 and TRBJ1-1; TRBD1 might be the D (5 bases). The germline CDR1 and CDR2 sequences are SQVTM and ANQGSEA. V lost 6 bases to trimming and J lost 2 bases, with 13 bases between them. This CDR3 is 13 amino acids long.

As to this clone: This specimen includes other DNA sequences encoding the same CDR3. The CDR3 DNA reads TGTGCCAGCAGTTTTACGGGGAACACTGAAGCTTTCTTT. Translation: CASSFTGNTEAFF. This chain uses TRBV27 with TRBJ1-1; D not certain. This CDR3 has 13 amino acids. Looked up from germline, CDR1 is MNHEY and CDR2 is SMNVEV (reference sequence). Trimming removed 3 bases from V and 1 base from J, with 6 bases in between.

CDR3 coding DNA: TGTGCCAGTAGACCGAACACAGGGTTGACGGGTGGCTACACCTTC. This sequence encodes CASRPNTGLTGGYTF. The chain joins TRBV19 to TRBJ1-2, with D possibly being TRBD1 (6 bases). V shed 6 bases and J shed 7 bases, with 21 bases lying between them. The CDR3 runs to 15 residues. The germline gives CDR1 LNHDA, CDR2 SQIVND (reference sequence). The full variable domain, with the rest looked up from reference TRBV19 and TRBJ1-2, is DGGITQSPKYLFRKEGQNVTLSCEQNLNHDAMYWYRQDPGQGLRLIYYSQIVNDFQKGDIAEGYSVSREKKESFPLTVTSAQKNPTAFYLCASRPNTGLTGGYTFGSGTRLTVV.

The rearrangement uses TRBV6-4 and TRBJ2-2, with 9 positions matching TRBD1. The CDR3 runs 13 residues. CDR1 and CDR2 from the germline V gene are MRHNA and SNTAGT. The junction had 3 bases not matched to a gene; V was cut back by 8 bases and J by 5 bases. Here the CDR3 reads CASRQGETGELFF. The CDR3, as DNA: TGTGCCAGCCGACAGGGGGAAACCGGGGAGCTGTTTTTT.

The chain joins TRBV25-1 to TRBJ2-3; D not certain. The V and J ends lost 2 bases and 0 bases respectively, with 9 bases between them. The CDR3 has 15 amino acids. Germline values: CDR1 MGHDK, CDR2 SYGVNS. CDR3 coding DNA: TGTGCCAGCAGTGAAGGGCTTACTAGCACAGATACGCAGTATTTT. It translates to CASSEGLTSTDTQYF. The whole variable domain, filled in from reference TRBV25-1 and TRBJ2-3, reads EADIYQTPRYLVIGTGKKITLECSQTMGHDKMYWYQQDPGMELHLIHYSYGVNSTEKGDLSSESTVSRIRTEHFPLTLESARPSHTSQYLCASSEGLTSTDTQYFGPGTRLTVL.

This clone has a count of ten or more. The chain uses TRBV6-4 and TRBJ2-1, with 8 positions matching TRBD1. The V segment lost 0 bases and the J segment 3 bases; nucleotides outside the gene matches: 4. The germline CDR1 and CDR2 sequences are MRHNA and SNTAGT. CDR3 size: 16 residues. For the CDR3, the DNA is TGTGCCAGCAGTGACTCCGACAGGGGAGACTACAATGAGCAGTTCTTC. The encoded protein is CASSDSDRGDYNEQFF.

The chain is built from TRBV19 and TRBJ1-1; a possible D gene is TRBD1 (5 bases). This CDR3 comprises 15 residues. Trimming pared 5 bases from V and 4 bases from J, leaving 17 bases between. Looked up from germline, CDR1 is LNHDA and CDR2 is SQIVND (reference sequence). CDR3 residues: CASSLGQGRGTEAFF. Written as DNA, the CDR3 is TGTGCCAGTAGTCTCGGTCAGGGTAGGGGCACTGAAGCTTTCTTT.

This rearrangement joins TRBV5-6 to TRBJ1-2; D possibly corresponds to TRBD1 (6 bases). The CDR3 is 15 residues long. Trimming took 4 bases from V and 4 from J, leaving 17 bases between them. CDR1 and CDR2 (germline): SGHDT, YYEEEE. The CDR3 reads CASSPIGQNSYGYTF. CDR3 bases: TGTGCCAGCAGCCCAATTGGACAGAACTCCTATGGCTACACCTTC.

The V and J genes are TRBV20-1 and TRBJ1-1; D unclear. This CDR3 is built from 11 residues. The germline V gene has CDR1 DFQATT and CDR2 SNEGSKA (reference sequence). V dropped 5 bases and J dropped 5 bases, with 9 bases sitting between them. CDR3 bases: TGCAGTGCTCAGAGGAAGACTGAAGCTTTCTTT. The encoded protein is CSAQRKTEAFF.

This clone was observed a single time. The gene calls are TRBV6-6 and TRBJ1-4, with TRBD1 matching over 8 bases. Germline CDR1 is MNHNY and CDR2 is SVGAGI (reference sequence). The CDR3 has 14 amino acids. Trimming took 5 bases from V and 3 from J; bases not matched to a gene: 2. CDR3 coding DNA: TGTGCCAGCAGTGACAGGGGTTCTAATGAAAAACTGTTTTTT. Translated: CASSDRGSNEKLFF.

The chain recombines TRBV5-1 with TRBJ1-3; a possible D gene is TRBD1 (6 bases). The CDR3 extends over 16 amino acids. The germline gives CDR1 SGHRS, CDR2 YFSETQ. V lost 0 bases and J 0 bases, leaving 10 bases between the germline ends. The CDR3 loop is CASSLGQTGSGNTIYF. In nucleotides, the CDR3 is TGCGCCAGCAGCTTGGGGCAGACAGGCTCTGGAAACACCATATATTTT.

The chain links TRBV4-1 to TRBJ1-3; D is unresolved. The germline CDR1 and CDR2 sequences are MGHRA and YSYEKL. This CDR3 has 15 amino acids. V dropped 1 base and J dropped 0 bases, with 7 bases sitting between them. The CDR3: CASSQVFLSGNTIYF. In DNA form, the CDR3 reads TGCGCCAGCAGCCAAGTATTCCTCTCTGGAAACACCATATATTTT.

This clone has a single count. The genes are TRBV30 and TRBJ1-4, with 7 bases that match TRBD1. CDR1 and CDR2 from the germline V gene are GTSNPN and SVGIG (reference sequence). The length of the CDR3 is 14 residues. V lost 2 bases and J lost 3; bases outside the gene matches: 3. This CDR3 reads CAWSRGQANEKLFF. The DNA for the CDR3 is TGTGCCTGGAGTCGAGGACAGGCTAATGAAAAACTGTTTTTT.

The CDR3 DNA is TGTGCCAGCAGCGCCCAACAGGGGCTGAATTCACCCCTCCACTTT. It encodes CASSAQQGLNSPLHF. The V and J genes are TRBV9 and TRBJ1-6, with 7 bases matching TRBD1. The CDR3 loop spans 15 amino acids. Germline CDR1 SGDLS, CDR2 YYNGEE. The trim removed 3 bases at V and 7 bases at J, leaving 7 bases unmatched.

V gene TRBV10-3 combines with J gene TRBJ1-3; maybe TRBD1 (5 bases). V was trimmed by 6 bases and J by 2 bases, leaving 11 bases between them. Germline V gives CDR1 ENHRY, CDR2 SYGVKD. The CDR3 spans 14 residues. The CDR3 loop reads CAIRGTTAGNTIYF. The CDR3 coding sequence is TGTGCCATCAGGGGTACGACAGCTGGAAACACCATATATTTT.

This chain links TRBV5-6 with TRBJ1-3; D is perhaps TRBD1 (6 bases). V gave up 6 bases and J gave up 3 bases, with 19 bases separating them. The V gene's germline CDR1 is SGHDT and CDR2 YYEEEE. The CDR3 runs 16 residues. The CDR3 sequence is CASTYRGGFGGNTIYF. CDR3 DNA sequence: TGTGCCAGCACCTACCGAGGGGGTTTCGGTGGAAACACCATATATTTT. The full variable domain, in which reference TRBV5-6 and TRBJ1-3 provide the parts outside the CDR3, is DAGVTQSPTHLIKTRGQQVTLRCSPKSGHDTVSWYQQALGQGPQFIFQYYEEEERQRGNFPDRFSGHQFPNYSSELNVNALLLGDSALYLCASTYRGGFGGNTIYFGEGSWLTVV.

In its sample, this clone was seen a few times. The V gene is TRBV7-2, the J gene TRBJ1-1, with a weak D call TRBD1 (6 bases). This CDR3 is built from 13 residues. The germline gives CDR1 SGHTA, CDR2 FQGNSA. V was trimmed by 5 bases and J by 3 bases, leaving 10 bases between them. The DNA for the CDR3 is TGTGCCAGCAGCCTGCACAGGGACACTGAAGCTTTCTTT. As protein: CASSLHRDTEAFF.

To note about this clone: The sample contains more than one DNA sequence encoding this CDR3. This rearrangement joins TRBV6-5 to TRBJ1-3; possible D gene TRBD1, 5 bases. V lost 6 bases, J lost 0 bases, and 12 bases lay in between. The CDR3 is made up of 15 amino acids. Per the germline V gene, CDR1 is MNHEY and CDR2 is SVGAGI. This CDR3 reads CASSYDRYSGNTIYF. The DNA of the CDR3 is TGTGCCAGCAGCTACGACAGATACTCTGGAAACACCATATATTTT.

This rearrangement joins TRBV2 to TRBJ1-6; D may be TRBD1 (6 bases). V was cut by 1 base and J by 0 bases, with 13 bases left in between. CDR1 is SNHLY, CDR2 FYNNEI, per germline. CDR3 size: 18 residues. The CDR3 nucleotides read TGTGCCAGCAGTGAAGGGGGTCAGGGGCCCTCCTATAATTCACCCCTCCACTTT. It encodes CASSEGGQGPSYNSPLHF.

The chain employs TRBV19 and TRBJ1-1, with 7 bases lining up with TRBD1. The length of the CDR3 is 15 residues. The ends lost 4 bases at V and 7 bases at J; junction bases unmatched: 12. Germline CDR1 is LNHDA and CDR2 is SQIVND (reference sequence). The DNA for the CDR3 is TGTGCCAGTAGTACCTCGCGACAGGGATTGGATGAAGCTTTCTTT. Its protein is CASSTSRQGLDEAFF.

DNA of the CDR3: TGTGCCAGTAATATGGGCCTAGCGGGCACAGATACGCAGTATTTT. Its translation: CASNMGLAGTDTQYF. This sequence joins TRBV4-2 and TRBJ2-3, with 7 bases matching TRBD2. Germline lookup yields CDR1 LGHNA and CDR2 YNFKEQ. Unmatched junction bases numbered 10, after V lost 9 bases and J lost 1 base. The CDR3 contains 15 residues.

Worth noting for this clone: At the DNA level, this CDR3 is encoded by other sequences in the same sample as well. This rearrangement joins TRBV5-1 to TRBJ1-1; TRBD1 is a possible D gene (5 bases). CDR3 length: 14 amino acids. Germline V CDR1 and CDR2: SGHRS, YFSETQ. V was shortened by 3 bases and J by 4 bases, with 13 bases between the two germline ends. CDR3 in DNA: TGCGCCAGCAGCTATGGAGGGGAGGGCACTGAAGCTTTCTTT. Protein product: CASSYGGEGTEAFF.

Only one count was recorded for this clone. The chain couples TRBV11-3 to TRBJ1-1, with TRBD1 as a possible D gene (6 bases). Germline V gene lookup returns CDR1 SGHNT and CDR2 YENEEA. Trimming removed 5 bases from V and 10 bases from J, with 26 bases in between. The CDR3 is 16 amino acids. The CDR3 region is CASSGTGTRFFVGAFF. DNA of the CDR3: TGTGCCAGCAGCGGCACCGGGACAAGATTTTTCGTCGGAGCTTTCTTT. The complete variable domain, with remaining parts taken from reference TRBV11-3 and TRBJ1-1, reads EAGVVQSPRYKIIEKKQPVAFWCNPISGHNTLYWYLQNLGQGPELLIRYENEEAVDDSQLPKDRFSAERLKGVDSTLKIQPAELGDSAVYLCASSGTGTRFFVGAFFGQGTRLTVV.

This sequence joins TRBV18 and TRBJ2-2; possibly TRBD1 for D (5 bases). The CDR3 is 15 amino acids. In germline, CDR1 is KGHSH, CDR2 LQKENI. With 0 bases removed from V and 4 bases from J, the gap between germline ends came to 9 bases. CDR3 region: CASSPPHRSTGELFF. The CDR3 DNA reads as TGTGCCAGCTCACCACCGCACAGGAGCACCGGGGAGCTGTTTTTT. The entire variable domain, with the rest obtained from reference TRBV18 and TRBJ2-2, is as follows: NAGVMQNPRHLVRRRGQEARLRCSPMKGHSHVYWYRQLPEEGLKFMVYLQKENIIDESGMPKERFSAEFPKEGPSILRIQQVVRGDSAAYFCASSPPHRSTGELFFGEGSRLTVL.

V and J are TRBV6-6 and TRBJ1-1; 7 bases fit TRBD1. Germline V CDR1 and CDR2: MNHNY, SVGAGI (reference sequence). This CDR3 comprises 15 residues. The J segment lost 4 bases and the V segment lost 7 bases, leaving 12 bases of the junction unmatched. This chain's CDR3 is CASKSEGAFATEAFF. CDR3 DNA sequence: TGTGCCAGCAAATCGGAGGGGGCGTTCGCCACTGAAGCTTTCTTT.